Following are 32 T cell receptor beta chains from one sample sequenced in a study of cytomegalovirus exposure and HLA in healthy donors (dated by TCRdb to about 2017). Receptors were amplified or captured by the immunoSEQ multiplex PCR assay. Held by TCRdb, this immuneACCESS table contains in-frame sequences only and omits some clones. Under half of the omission traces to an unresolved V gene where checked; the cause of the rest is unknown. The sample table lists 200,000 to 300,000 clones, about 86% of them with a count of one. Clones ranked in the top ten supply 2% to 3% of the sample. The sample consisted of PBMCs. These receptors all come from a man younger than 30 in good health and CMV-seronegative.

This chain links TRBV18 with TRBJ2-7; D perhaps matches TRBD1 (5 bases). Germline CDR1 reads KGHSH; CDR2 reads LQKENI. Trimming cost V 6 bases and J 6 bases, with 18 bases left between them. This CDR3 has 14 residues. CDR3 loop: CASSPLSGPIEQYF. Written as DNA, the CDR3 is TGTGCCAGCTCCCCGTTATCAGGGCCCATCGAGCAGTACTTC.

V and J are TRBV7-9 and TRBJ1-5, with TRBD1 as a possible D gene (6 bases). The CDR3 runs to 16 residues. CDR1 SEHNR and CDR2 FQNEAQ come from the germline V gene (reference sequence). V shed 4 bases and J shed 0 bases, with 13 bases lying between them. The CDR3 bases are TGTGCCAGCAGCTCCCGGGACACGTATAGCAATCAGCCCCAGCATTTT. As protein: CASSSRDTYSNQPQHF.

This clone was seen once. In nucleotides, the CDR3 is TGTGCCAGCAGCCTGGACGGAGGTCGGTACGAGCAGTACTTC. This gives the protein CASSLDGGRYEQYF. V gene TRBV6-5 combines with J gene TRBJ2-7; the D gene is possibly TRBD2 (5 bases). Germline CDR1 reads MNHEY; CDR2 reads SVGAGI. The length of the CDR3 is 14 residues. V was shortened by 6 bases and J by 4 bases, with 16 bases between the two germline ends.

V and J are TRBV5-6 and TRBJ2-7, with D hard to call. In germline, CDR1 is SGHDT, CDR2 YYEEEE. The CDR3 extends over 12 amino acids. V gave up 3 bases and J gave up 3 bases, with 7 bases separating them. CDR3 sequence: CASSSRFYEQYF. As DNA, the CDR3 is TGTGCCAGCAGCTCACGGTTCTACGAGCAGTACTTC.

The chain employs TRBV7-2 and TRBJ1-2; 7 nucleotides agree with TRBD1. Germline lookup yields CDR1 SGHTA and CDR2 FQGNSA. The V and J ends lost 3 bases and 5 bases, in that order; junction bases with no gene match: 6. The CDR3 covers 14 residues. In DNA, the CDR3 is TGTGCCAGCAGCTTTAGACAGGGAGCGTATGGCTACACCTTC. Residues: CASSFRQGAYGYTF. Looking up the rest from reference TRBV7-2 and TRBJ1-2 gives the full variable domain: GAGVSQSPSNKVTEKGKDVELRCDPISGHTALYWYRQSLGQGLEFLIYFQGNSAPDKSGLPSDRFSAERTGGSVSTLTIQRTQQEDSAVYLCASSFRQGAYGYTFGSGTRLTVV.

V gene TRBV6-1 combines with J gene TRBJ2-2; D unclear. V lost 2 bases to trimming and J lost 6 bases, with 7 bases between them. Germline values: CDR1 MNHNS, CDR2 SASEGT. CDR3 size: 13 residues. CDR3 sequence (DNA): TGTGCCAGCAGTGAAATTCTCCCCGGGGAGCTGTTTTTT. As protein: CASSEILPGELFF.

The chain couples TRBV6-5 to TRBJ2-3; tentative D call: TRBD1 (5 bases). The CDR3 totals 16 residues. V shed 2 bases and J shed 1 base, with 13 bases lying between them. CDR1 and CDR2 (germline): MNHEY, SVGAGI. The CDR3 loop is CASSYPPPGRTDTQYF. CDR3 bases: TGTGCCAGCAGTTACCCTCCACCAGGGCGCACAGATACGCAGTATTTT.

The chain has TRBV5-4 and TRBJ2-1; D gene ambiguous. The V gene's germline CDR1 is SGHNT and CDR2 YYREEE (reference sequence). The V end lost 4 bases, the J end lost 5 bases, and 10 bases lay between the germline ends. This CDR3 spans 13 amino acids. The CDR3 spells CASSPPPNNEQFF. The CDR3 coding sequence is TGTGCCAGCAGCCCGCCTCCTAACAATGAGCAGTTCTTC.

The chain uses TRBV6-1 and TRBJ2-5, with a tentative D call TRBD1 (6 bases). This CDR3 contains 17 residues. Germline V gene lookup returns CDR1 MNHNS and CDR2 SASEGT. Trimming removed 1 base from V and 3 bases from J, with 18 bases in between. The CDR3 loop reads CASSEGVRQGIEETQYF. The CDR3 DNA is TGTGCCAGCAGTGAAGGGGTCCGGCAGGGGATCGAAGAGACCCAGTACTTC.

J is TRBJ2-7 and V is TRBV28, with D possibly TRBD1 on 5 matching bases. There are 13 residues in the CDR3. Deletions cut 0 bases from V and 7 bases from J, with 10 bases between. The germline V gene encodes CDR1 MDHEN and CDR2 SYDVKM. The DNA of the CDR3 is TGTGCCAGCAGTTTATGGGGGCCGAGGGAGCAGTACTTC. Protein product: CASSLWGPREQYF.

The sample holds a few counts of this clone. V gene TRBV11-2 combines with J gene TRBJ1-2; D remains ambiguous. Trimming removed 5 bases at V and 6 bases at J, with 7 bases between. This CDR3 has 11 residues. Germline V gives CDR1 SGHAT, CDR2 FQNNGV. The CDR3 DNA sequence: TGTGCCAGCAGCACTTATGATGGCTACACCTTC. This sequence encodes CASSTYDGYTF.

The gene calls are TRBV6-1 and TRBJ2-2, with D possibly TRBD2 on 6 matching bases. V was shortened by 2 bases and J by 4 bases, with 11 bases between the two germline ends. The length of the CDR3 is 15 residues. The germline V gene encodes CDR1 MNHNS and CDR2 SASEGT. Here the CDR3 DNA reads TGTGCCAGCAGTGAAAGGAGGGGCACCACCGGGGAGCTGTTTTTT. Protein sequence: CASSERRGTTGELFF.

V usage is TRBV15 and J usage is TRBJ1-6; no definite D call. CDR1 and CDR2 from the germline V gene are LNHNV and YYDKDF (reference sequence). Trimming removed 0 bases from V and 3 bases from J, with 9 bases in between. This CDR3 has 16 amino acids. CDR3 coding DNA: TGTGCCACCAGCAGAGAGAGCGCAGTCTATAATTCACCCCTCCACTTT. Residues: CATSRESAVYNSPLHF.

Concerning this clone itself: At the DNA level, this CDR3 is encoded by other sequences in the same sample as well. The rearrangement joins TRBV27 to TRBJ2-1, with D perhaps TRBD2 (6 bases). Germline V gene sequence: CDR1 MNHEY, CDR2 SMNVEV (reference sequence). Trimming stripped 6 bases from V and 6 bases from J, with 9 bases between. The CDR3 is made up of 12 amino acids. CDR3 bases: TGTGCCAGCAGACTAGCTAGCAATGAGCAGTTCTTC. Encoded protein: CASRLASNEQFF.

This rearrangement joins TRBV28 to TRBJ2-7; 8 bases line up with TRBD1. CDR1 and CDR2 from the germline V gene are MDHEN and SYDVKM. The CDR3 covers 14 residues. V gave up 7 bases and J gave up 9 bases; unmatched junction bases: 14. The CDR3 sequence: CASTLGIQGGRQYF. The CDR3 region has the DNA TGTGCCAGCACCTTAGGGATACAGGGGGGAAGGCAGTACTTC.

This chain links TRBV27 with TRBJ1-2; 7 bases are shared with TRBD1. The CDR3 is made up of 13 amino acids. Germline CDR1 is MNHEY and CDR2 is SMNVEV (reference sequence). Trimming at V came to 9 bases and at J to 1 base, leaving 5 bases not matched to a gene. The CDR3 here is CASGGQNNYGYTF. The CDR3 nucleotides read TGTGCCAGTGGGGGACAGAATAACTATGGCTACACCTTC.

The DNA for the CDR3 is TGTGCCAGCAGTTTTGCGCTGGGACTTCTTTCCTACGAGCAGTACTTC. Protein sequence: CASSFALGLLSYEQYF. This chain joins TRBV28 and TRBJ2-7; a possible D gene is TRBD2 (6 bases). The V gene lost 3 bases and the J gene lost 1 base, with 16 bases spanning the gap. Germline V gene lookup returns CDR1 MDHEN and CDR2 SYDVKM. The CDR3 spans 16 residues.

The rearrangement joins TRBV4-1 to TRBJ1-1; D may be TRBD1 (5 bases). The CDR3 is 14 residues long. From germline, CDR1 is MGHRA and CDR2 YSYEKL. V lost 1 base to trimming and J lost 4 bases, with 10 bases between them. The CDR3 DNA sequence: TGCGCCAGCAGCCAAGGCCCGGGGGGCACTGAAGCTTTCTTT. Its protein product is CASSQGPGGTEAFF.

The rearrangement links TRBV5-4 to TRBJ2-7, with a possible D match to TRBD2 (6 bases). This CDR3 has 15 residues. V dropped 2 bases and J dropped 4 bases, with 16 bases sitting between them. Looked up from germline, CDR1 is SGHNT and CDR2 is YYREEE (reference sequence). CDR3 nucleotides: TGTGCCAGCAGCTTACTGGGCGATGGAGGGTACGAGCAGTACTTC. Its translation is CASSLLGDGGYEQYF.

The chain carries TRBV4-1 and TRBJ2-1, with 11 bases that match TRBD2. V lost 5 bases, J lost 6 bases, and 9 bases stayed unmatched. CDR1 is MGHRA and CDR2 is YSYEKL in the germline V gene. This CDR3 is 16 amino acids long. CDR3 amino acids: CASSEITSGSTNEQFF. The CDR3 DNA reads as TGCGCCAGCAGCGAAATAACTAGCGGGAGCACCAATGAGCAGTTCTTC.

The genes are TRBV7-2 and TRBJ1-1; D gene ambiguous. Trimming removed 5 bases at V and 0 bases at J, with 7 bases between. The CDR3 runs 13 residues. Germline V gives CDR1 SGHTA, CDR2 FQGNSA. As DNA, the CDR3 is TGTGCCAGCAGCCCACACATGAACACTGAAGCTTTCTTT. This codes for CASSPHMNTEAFF.

The V call is TRBV4-1, the J call TRBJ1-1; D not certain. The germline V and J ends were trimmed by 0 bases and 5 bases, with 10 bases remaining between them. The CDR3 has 14 amino acids. In germline, CDR1 is MGHRA, CDR2 YSYEKL. For the CDR3, the DNA is TGCGCCAGCAGCCAAGAAGGAGGGTGGACTGAAGCTTTCTTT. Its protein product is CASSQEGGWTEAFF.

The V call is TRBV4-1, the J call TRBJ2-2, with D unclear. The germline V and J ends were trimmed by 1 base and 4 bases, with 7 bases remaining between them. This CDR3 has 14 residues. Looked up from germline, CDR1 is MGHRA and CDR2 is YSYEKL. CDR3: CASSQVVGTGELFF. CDR3 bases: TGCGCCAGCAGCCAAGTCGTCGGCACCGGGGAGCTGTTTTTT.

V gene TRBV7-9 combines with J gene TRBJ2-7; 11 positions agree with TRBD2. Per the germline V gene, CDR1 is SEHNR and CDR2 is FQNEAQ (reference sequence). The CDR3 consists of 14 residues. CDR3 in amino acids: CARAPLAGDYEQYF. The CDR3, as DNA: TGTGCAAGAGCCCCACTAGCGGGAGACTACGAGCAGTACTTC.

V gene TRBV9 combines with J gene TRBJ2-3; 8 bases map to TRBD1. There are 13 residues in the CDR3. CDR1 and CDR2 (germline): SGDLS, YYNGEE. The junction had 2 bases not matched to a gene; V was cut back by 4 bases and J by 4 bases. CDR3 amino acids: CASSIQGADTQYF. DNA for the CDR3: TGTGCCAGCAGCATACAGGGGGCAGATACGCAGTATTTT.

In its sample, this clone was seen a few times. The chain joins TRBV28 to TRBJ2-1; maybe TRBD1 (6 bases). Trimming stripped 2 bases from V and 5 bases from J, with 13 bases between. The germline gives CDR1 MDHEN, CDR2 SYDVKM. The CDR3 totals 15 residues. CDR3 sequence (DNA): TGTGCCAGCAGTTTAATGGGTTCAGGGGACAATGAGCAGTTCTTC. It yields the protein CASSLMGSGDNEQFF.

The rearrangement uses TRBV30 and TRBJ2-7, with a weak D call TRBD2 (6 bases). The CDR3 is 14 residues long. CDR1 and CDR2 (germline): GTSNPN, SVGIG (reference sequence). V gave up 3 bases and J gave up 2 bases, with 14 bases separating them. The CDR3 coding sequence is TGTGCCTGGAGCGACGGTAGCGGAGCCTACGAGCAGTACTTC. It is translated as CAWSDGSGAYEQYF.

This chain links TRBV7-9 with TRBJ1-1; TRBD1 aligns across 7 bases. J lost 11 bases, V lost 3 bases, and 6 bases had no gene match. The germline gives CDR1 SEHNR, CDR2 FQNEAQ (reference sequence). This CDR3 has 12 residues. CDR3 coding DNA: TGTGCCAGCAGCTTTAATCAGGGGGTCGCTTTCTTT. Its translation: CASSFNQGVAFF. Together with reference TRBV7-9 and TRBJ1-1, the CDR3 gives the full variable domain: DTGVSQNPRHKITKRGQNVTFRCDPISEHNRLYWYRQTLGQGPEFLTYFQNEAQLEKSRLLSDRFSAERPKGSFSTLEIQRTEQGDSAMYLCASSFNQGVAFFGQGTRLTVV.

Only a few counts were recorded for this clone. J is TRBJ1-3 and V is TRBV29-1, with TRBD1 as a possible D gene (6 bases). CDR1 is SQVTM and CDR2 is ANQGSEA in the germline V gene. The CDR3 has 13 residues. Trimming removed 1 base from V and 7 bases from J, with 11 bases in between. The CDR3 nucleotides read TGCAGCGTTGAAGGGACAGTTGCTAACACCATATATTTT. Amino acids: CSVEGTVANTIYF.

In its sample, this clone was seen a few times. The CDR3 is CASSRGYYEQYF. DNA of the CDR3: TGTGCCAGCAGTCGGGGGTACTACGAGCAGTACTTC. The chain uses TRBV28 and TRBJ2-7; D possibly corresponds to TRBD2 (6 bases). The CDR3 has 12 residues. CDR1 MDHEN and CDR2 SYDVKM come from the germline V gene. V was trimmed by 5 bases and J by 3 bases, leaving 8 bases between them.

V and J are TRBV28 and TRBJ2-5; perhaps TRBD1 as D (5 bases). This CDR3 comprises 14 residues. The germline V gene encodes CDR1 MDHEN and CDR2 SYDVKM. Trimming took off 7 bases at V and 1 base at J, with 13 bases between the two ends. This chain's CDR3 is CASKSRGLQETQYF. The CDR3 coding sequence is TGTGCCAGCAAAAGTAGGGGCCTCCAAGAGACCCAGTACTTC.

This chain uses TRBV2 with TRBJ1-2; the match to TRBD1 covers 8 bases. This CDR3 contains 15 residues. Trimming took 7 bases from V and 1 from J; bases not matched to a gene: 8. Germline CDR1 SNHLY, CDR2 FYNNEI. CDR3 sequence reads: CASTRGQGLNYGYTF. Here the CDR3 DNA reads TGTGCCAGCACCCGCGGACAGGGCCTTAACTATGGCTACACCTTC.